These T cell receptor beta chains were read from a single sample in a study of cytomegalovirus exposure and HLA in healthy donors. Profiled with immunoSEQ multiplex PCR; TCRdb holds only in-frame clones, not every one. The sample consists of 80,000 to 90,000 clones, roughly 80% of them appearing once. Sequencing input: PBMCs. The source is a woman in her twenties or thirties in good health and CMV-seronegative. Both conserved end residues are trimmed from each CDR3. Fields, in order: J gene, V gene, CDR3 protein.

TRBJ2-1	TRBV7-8	ASSLWGGSYNEQF
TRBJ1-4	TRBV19	ASSTDRGNEKLF
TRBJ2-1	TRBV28	ASSSTSSSGSYNEQF
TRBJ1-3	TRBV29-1	SVALSGNTIY
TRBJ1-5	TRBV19	ASTREGSGGNQPQH
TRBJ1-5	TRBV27	ASSLSQGSQPQH
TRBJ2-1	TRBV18	ASSLWTSGDYNEQF
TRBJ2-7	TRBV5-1	ASSRDIGDYEQY
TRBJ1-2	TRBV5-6	ASSPVERKGLDGYT
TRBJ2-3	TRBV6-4	ASSDSPAGGVADTQY
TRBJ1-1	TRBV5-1	ASSLFGGTTEAF
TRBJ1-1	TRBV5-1	ASSDRVTTEAF
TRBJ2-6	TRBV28	ASSPRQGRSSGANVLT
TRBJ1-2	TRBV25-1	ASSDLSGIWGYT
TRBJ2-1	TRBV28	ASSPTQFNNEQF
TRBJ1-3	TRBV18	ASSPRQALNSGNTIY
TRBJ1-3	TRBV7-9	ASSSSPPGGAGNTIY
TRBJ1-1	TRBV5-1	ASSTSGGADTEAF
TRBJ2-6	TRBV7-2	ASSRSGSSGANVLT
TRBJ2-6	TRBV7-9	ASSLSQGAGANVLT
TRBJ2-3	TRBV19	ASSIGLAEDTQY
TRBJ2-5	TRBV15	ATHLSGEETQY
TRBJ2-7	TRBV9	ASSVKLAGGAQY
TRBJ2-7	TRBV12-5	ASAFGQGYEQY
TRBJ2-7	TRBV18	ASSHASPGEGEQY
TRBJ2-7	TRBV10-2	ASSEPSGSSYEQY
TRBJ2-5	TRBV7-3	ASSLTGLQETQY
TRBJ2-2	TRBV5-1	ASSFSSSGGELF
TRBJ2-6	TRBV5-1	ASSLVSDGSPSGANVLT
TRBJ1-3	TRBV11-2	ASSPGGYSGNTIY
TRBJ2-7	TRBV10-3	AISPGLASSEQY
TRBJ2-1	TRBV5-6	ASSLVETGGLVF
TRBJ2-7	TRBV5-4	ASSPPGARSYEQY
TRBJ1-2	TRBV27	ASSFAGQGNYGYT
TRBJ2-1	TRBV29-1	SVAREIIYNEQF
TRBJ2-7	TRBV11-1	ASSRRVSYEQY
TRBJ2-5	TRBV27	ASGRGQETQY
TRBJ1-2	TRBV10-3	AISDLKMRAGVKDGYT
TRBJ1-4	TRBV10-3	AISRQGVATNEKLF
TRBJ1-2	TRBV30	AWSDPGQGAYGYT
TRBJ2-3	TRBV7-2	ASSSRTSGKTDTQY
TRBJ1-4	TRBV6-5	ASSYSRDRGGEKLF
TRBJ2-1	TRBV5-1	ASSLARNRYNEQF
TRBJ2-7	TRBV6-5	ASSYSFERSYEQY
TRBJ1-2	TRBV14	ASSQGGYGYT
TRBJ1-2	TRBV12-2	ASRSRQDGTVKGYGYT
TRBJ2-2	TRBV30	AWSVVKAGIGELF
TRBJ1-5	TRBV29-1	SVEEGSNQPQH
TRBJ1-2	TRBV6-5	ASSYRAGNYGYT
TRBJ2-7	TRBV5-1	ASSLIGDWSYEQY
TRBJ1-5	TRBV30	AWSGGENQPQH
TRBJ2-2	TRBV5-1	ASSLAAGANTGELF
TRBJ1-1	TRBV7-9	ASSPHGGLSDTEAF
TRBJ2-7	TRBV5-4	ASSFRWAGEQY
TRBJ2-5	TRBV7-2	ASSLSGRLGETQY
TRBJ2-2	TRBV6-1	ASSRRGKPGGELF
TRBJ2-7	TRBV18	ASSPRTDEQY
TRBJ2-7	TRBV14	ASSPLGQKRLSEQY